These 29 T cell receptor beta chains originate from one sample sequenced in a study of cutaneous CD30+ T cell lymphoproliferative disorder and hepatitis E. Libraries were prepared by immunoSEQ multiplex PCR; TCRdb keeps only in-frame clonotypes and omits some of them. This repertoire shows several thousand clones, 74% found once; its top ten account for approximately 1.1%. Specimen: blood. The receptors originated from a human donor with a cutaneous T cell lymphoproliferative disorder associated with hepatitis E virus.

This chain connects TRBV29-1 to TRBJ1-5; D remains ambiguous. CDR3 length: 14 residues. Germline lookup yields CDR1 SQVTM and CDR2 ANQGSEA. Between the trimmed V and J ends, which lost 6 bases and 4 bases, there was a span of 16 bases. Here the CDR3 DNA reads TGCAGCGTCCTTGTCCCCTTTCTAAATCAGCCCCAGCATTTT. It codes for CSVLVPFLNQPQHF.

The V gene is TRBV19, the J gene TRBJ2-2; D may be TRBD1 (6 bases). Trimming pared 2 bases from V and 1 base from J, leaving 8 bases between. The CDR3 extends over 15 amino acids. Germline-derived CDR1 and CDR2 are LNHDA and SQIVND (reference sequence). The CDR3 here is CASSIWGLNTGELFF. The CDR3 coding sequence is TGTGCCAGTAGTATATGGGGGCTGAACACCGGGGAGCTGTTTTTT.

The rearrangement links TRBV27 to TRBJ1-1; possible D gene TRBD1, 5 bases. V was pared by 1 base and J by 1 base, with 10 bases between. Germline loops: CDR1 MNHEY, CDR2 SMNVEV (reference sequence). CDR3 length: 15 amino acids. The CDR3 nucleotides read TGTGCCAGCAGTTTATTGGCGGGGGGGAACACTGAAGCTTTCTTT. It is translated as CASSLLAGGNTEAFF.

The gene calls are TRBV19 and TRBJ2-7; TRBD1 matches 9 bases. V shed 5 bases and J 1 base; nucleotides not matched to a gene: 6. The CDR3 loop spans 15 amino acids. Germline assignment: CDR1 LNHDA and CDR2 SQIVND (reference sequence). The CDR3 here is CASSRRTGASYEQYF. Here the CDR3 DNA reads TGTGCCAGTAGTCGACGGACAGGGGCGTCCTACGAGCAGTACTTC.

The chain has TRBV27 and TRBJ2-5; 9 positions agree with TRBD1. CDR1 is MNHEY and CDR2 is SMNVEV in the germline V gene (reference sequence). J gave up 5 bases and V 3 bases, and 10 bases lay outside the gene matches. The CDR3 spans 16 residues. CDR3 DNA: TGTGCCAGCAGTTTCTGGTTGGGGACAGGGAGGGAGACCCAGTACTTC. Translating gives CASSFWLGTGRETQYF.

The chain carries TRBV7-2 and TRBJ1-4, with D maybe TRBD1 (5 bases). V was pared by 6 bases and J by 4 bases, with 12 bases between. This CDR3 region has 14 residues. The V gene's germline CDR1 is SGHTA and CDR2 FQGNSA. The chain's CDR3 is CASSLGGGNEKLFF. The CDR3 DNA sequence: TGTGCCAGCAGTCTTGGGGGGGGTAATGAAAAACTGTTTTTT. Full variable domain (remainder filled in from reference TRBV7-2 and TRBJ1-4): GAGVSQSPSNKVTEKGKDVELRCDPISGHTALYWYRQSLGQGLEFLIYFQGNSAPDKSGLPSDRFSAERTGGSVSTLTIQRTQQEDSAVYLCASSLGGGNEKLFFGSGTQLSVL.

The rearrangement joins TRBV28 to TRBJ1-3; D remains unclear. CDR1 and CDR2 from the germline V gene are MDHEN and SYDVKM. The CDR3 extends over 14 amino acids. Trimming took off 3 bases at V and 0 bases at J, with 6 bases between the two ends. CDR3 nucleotides: TGTGCCAGCAGTTTTGGAAGCTCTGGAAACACCATATATTTT. Amino acid sequence: CASSFGSSGNTIYF. The variable domain in full, completed from reference TRBV28 and TRBJ1-3, reads DVKVTQSSRYLVKRTGEKVFLECVQDMDHENMFWYRQDPGLGLRLIYFSYDVKMKEKGDIPEGYSVSREKKERFSLILESASTNQTSMYLCASSFGSSGNTIYFGEGSWLTVV.

This clone was picked up one time. CDR3 protein: CASSNPPGGGSSYNEQFF. The DNA of the CDR3 is TGTGCCAGCAGTAACCCCCCCGGGGGGGGGAGCTCCTACAATGAGCAGTTCTTC. V gene TRBV27 combines with J gene TRBJ2-1; TRBD2 aligns across 8 bases. CDR1 and CDR2 (germline): MNHEY, SMNVEV (reference sequence). V shed 5 bases, J shed 0 bases, and the junction held 12 bases outside the gene matches. The CDR3 totals 18 residues.

A few counts support this clone. The chain joins TRBV19 to TRBJ1-1, with D possibly TRBD1 on 5 matching bases. The germline V gene has CDR1 LNHDA and CDR2 SQIVND (reference sequence). Trimming left V 1 base short and J 5 bases short, with 11 bases between. The CDR3 is 14 amino acids. CDR3 DNA sequence: TGTGCCAGTAGTATAGGGGCAGGGTGGACTGAAGCTTTCTTT. Its protein product is CASSIGAGWTEAFF.

The chain has TRBV4-1 and TRBJ1-5; D unresolved. The CDR3 has 16 amino acids. Trimming cost V 0 bases and J 6 bases, with 15 bases left between them. Germline V gives CDR1 MGHRA, CDR2 YSYEKL. CDR3 amino acids: CASSQDFRQRGQPQHF. The CDR3 coding sequence is TGCGCCAGCAGCCAAGATTTCCGGCAAAGAGGTCAGCCCCAGCATTTT.

This clone occurred once. The chain is built from TRBV28 and TRBJ1-1; D uncertain. With 5 bases removed from V and 2 bases from J, the gap between germline ends came to 12 bases. This CDR3 region has 14 residues. Germline-derived CDR1 and CDR2 are MDHEN and SYDVKM. The CDR3 loop reads CASSNGRYNTEAFF. The CDR3 DNA follows: TGTGCCAGCAGTAACGGCAGATATAACACTGAAGCTTTCTTT.

The V and J genes are TRBV7-9 and TRBJ2-1; D is ambiguous. This CDR3 has 13 amino acids. Per germline, CDR1 SEHNR and CDR2 FQNEAQ (reference sequence). V was trimmed by 4 bases and J by 6 bases, leaving 10 bases between them. CDR3 protein: CASSSTSSNEQFF. The CDR3 DNA sequence: TGTGCCAGCAGCTCCACGAGCAGCAATGAGCAGTTCTTC.

The sample holds a few counts of this clone. The chain combines TRBV9 with TRBJ2-7; D is perhaps TRBD2 (6 bases). CDR1 is SGDLS, CDR2 YYNGEE, per germline. This CDR3 has 14 amino acids. V dropped 0 bases and J dropped 4 bases, with 11 bases sitting between them. The CDR3: CASSVDAGKYEQYF. CDR3 coding DNA: TGTGCCAGCAGCGTAGACGCGGGGAAGTACGAGCAGTACTTC.

The chain couples TRBV28 to TRBJ1-6, with D possibly being TRBD1 (5 bases). CDR1 is MDHEN, CDR2 SYDVKM, per germline. The CDR3 runs 15 residues. The V end lost 1 base, the J end lost 10 bases, and 14 bases lay between the germline ends. CDR3 bases: TGTGCCAGCAGTTTATTGCAGGGAATAGGATCACCCCTCCACTTT. Translating it yields CASSLLQGIGSPLHF. Using reference TRBV28 and TRBJ1-6 for the parts outside the CDR3, the full variable domain is DVKVTQSSRYLVKRTGEKVFLECVQDMDHENMFWYRQDPGLGLRLIYFSYDVKMKEKGDIPEGYSVSREKKERFSLILESASTNQTSMYLCASSLLQGIGSPLHFGNGTRLTVT.

The chain combines TRBV4-3 with TRBJ2-6; no clear D. The V gene's germline CDR1 is LGHNA and CDR2 YSLEER. Trimming stripped 0 bases from V and 0 bases from J, with 3 bases between. The length of the CDR3 is 15 residues. CDR3 in amino acids: CASSQDNSGANVLTF. The CDR3 nucleotides are TGCGCCAGCAGCCAAGACAACTCTGGGGCCAACGTCCTGACTTTC.

The rearrangement uses TRBV28 and TRBJ2-5; 8 bases are a match to TRBD2. The CDR3 sequence is 15 residues long. V trimming: 2 bases; J trimming: 5 bases; junction bases outside the gene matches: 7. The germline V gene has CDR1 MDHEN and CDR2 SYDVKM. This CDR3 reads CASSLDLAGMETQYF. DNA for the CDR3: TGTGCCAGCAGTTTAGATTTAGCGGGGATGGAGACCCAGTACTTC.

This chain uses TRBV29-1 with TRBJ2-1; D remains unclear. The CDR3 has 11 residues. Germline CDR1 SQVTM, CDR2 ANQGSEA. V lost 4 bases, J lost 15 bases, and 16 bases lay in between. CDR3 residues: CSVANLGLAFF. Written as DNA, the CDR3 is TGCAGCGTTGCTAATCTCGGGCTGGCGTTCTTC.

The chain carries TRBV5-6 and TRBJ1-2; possibly TRBD1 for D (6 bases). Germline V lookup: CDR1 SGHDT, CDR2 YYEEEE. The CDR3 totals 16 residues. V was trimmed by 1 base and J by 5 bases, leaving 18 bases between them. The CDR3 coding sequence is TGTGCCAGCAGCTTGTCTATGGGGGCAGCTCTTTATGGCTACACCTTC. Protein product: CASSLSMGAALYGYTF.

This clone was counted only a few times. The chain employs TRBV7-9 and TRBJ2-1; 8 positions match TRBD2. There are 15 residues in the CDR3. With 3 bases clipped from V and 5 bases from J, the junction kept 6 bases outside the gene matches. Germline lookup yields CDR1 SEHNR and CDR2 FQNEAQ (reference sequence). CDR3 nucleotide sequence: TGTGCCAGCAGCTTCACTAGCGGATCCAACAATGAGCAGTTCTTC. Its protein product is CASSFTSGSNNEQFF.

The chain carries TRBV6-6 and TRBJ2-3, with D maybe TRBD2 (7 bases). The CDR3 consists of 15 residues. The germline V gene has CDR1 MNHNY and CDR2 SVGAGI (reference sequence). The V end lost 0 bases, the J end lost 3 bases, and 10 bases lay between the germline ends. CDR3 nucleotide sequence: TGTGCCAGCAGTTACTCGAGGGGGGGGACAGATACGCAGTATTTT. Its translation is CASSYSRGGTDTQYF.

The CDR3 region is CASSLGQGFQPQHF. DNA for the CDR3: TGTGCCAGCAGCTTAGGACAGGGCTTTCAGCCCCAGCATTTT. The chain joins TRBV7-9 to TRBJ1-5; 7 bases line up with TRBD1. The germline V gene encodes CDR1 SEHNR and CDR2 FQNEAQ (reference sequence). Germline trimming cut 1 base from V and 6 bases from J; bases unmatched to any gene: 3. The CDR3 covers 14 residues.

CDR3 in amino acids: CASFSRGAGETQYF. In DNA form, the CDR3 reads TGTGCCAGCTTCAGCCGGGGAGCAGGGGAGACCCAGTACTTC. The rearrangement uses TRBV6-5 and TRBJ2-5; D might be TRBD1 or TRBD2, each matching 5 bases. V was cut by 8 bases and J by 5 bases, with 18 bases left in between. This CDR3 contains 14 residues. The V gene's germline CDR1 is MNHEY and CDR2 SVGAGI.

The chain couples TRBV5-1 to TRBJ2-7; possibly TRBD2 for D (6 bases). V shed 3 bases and J shed 2 bases, with 15 bases lying between them. CDR1 is SGHRS and CDR2 is YFSETQ in the germline V gene. This CDR3 comprises 15 residues. CDR3 loop: CASSYGGQGTYEQYF. CDR3 bases: TGCGCCAGCAGCTACGGAGGGCAGGGAACCTACGAGCAGTACTTC.

The chain couples TRBV19 to TRBJ1-3; no clear D gene. CDR3 length: 16 residues. Germline V gene data show CDR1 as LNHDA and CDR2 as SQIVND (reference sequence). V lost 6 bases, J lost 0 bases, and 15 bases lay in between. The DNA for the CDR3 is TGTGCCAGTAGCTCAGACGGGAGCTTCTCTGGAAACACCATATATTTT. This codes for CASSSDGSFSGNTIYF.

V gene TRBV7-9 combines with J gene TRBJ2-7, with 8 bases matching TRBD1. The CDR3 spans 14 residues. Germline loops: CDR1 SEHNR, CDR2 FQNEAQ (reference sequence). J was trimmed by 0 bases and V by 8 bases; bases with no gene match: 6. In nucleotides, the CDR3 is TGTGCCAGCGGACAGGGCCTGCTCTCCTACGAGCAGTACTTC. Translated: CASGQGLLSYEQYF.

The chain combines TRBV29-1 with TRBJ2-7; 10 bases fit TRBD1. Losses at the gene ends were 4 bases for V and 5 bases for J; bases not matched to a gene: 5. Germline values: CDR1 SQVTM, CDR2 ANQGSEA. This CDR3 is built from 13 residues. The CDR3 is CSVGGTGVDEQYF. The CDR3 bases are TGCAGCGTTGGGGGGACAGGGGTGGACGAGCAGTACTTC.

This rearrangement joins TRBV4-3 to TRBJ1-6; D unresolved. The germline gives CDR1 LGHNA, CDR2 YSLEER. V was trimmed by 1 base and J by 7 bases, leaving 11 bases between them. The CDR3 is made up of 15 amino acids. The CDR3 spells CASSQVAASNSPLHF. CDR3 coding DNA: TGCGCCAGCAGCCAAGTCGCCGCATCCAATTCACCCCTCCACTTT.

This clone was seen only once. The chain carries TRBV19 and TRBJ2-5; TRBD2 might be the D (5 bases). Germline CDR1 reads LNHDA; CDR2 reads SQIVND (reference sequence). Trimming cost V 5 bases and J 2 bases, with 12 bases left between them. There are 14 residues in the CDR3. As DNA, the CDR3 is TGTGCCAGTAGTGCCTCCGGGATACAAGAGACCCAGTACTTC. As protein: CASSASGIQETQYF.

The chain joins TRBV6-5 to TRBJ1-1, with D hard to call. Trimming stripped 2 bases from V and 3 bases from J, with 10 bases between. Germline assignment: CDR1 MNHEY and CDR2 SVGAGI. The CDR3 contains 14 residues. CDR3 bases: TGTGCCAGCAGTTACGTAGGGCTGGACACTGAAGCTTTCTTT. Protein sequence: CASSYVGLDTEAFF.